This record concerns one T cell receptor beta chain sequence. Its antigen is unknown. Produced via immunoSEQ multiplex PCR; TCRdb's table is partial and in-frame only. The sample lists around 78,000 clones; around 90% were seen once. The entry originates in a study of glioma-infiltrating T cells after dendritic cell vaccination. Study context: Treatment, given 2003 to 2012, was autologous tumor lysate-pulsed dendritic cell vaccination.

Time point reported: after dendritic cell vaccination, including at tumor progression/relapse. Blood PBMC samples: pre-vaccination, two weeks post third vaccination, and at tumor progression. Study outcomes and limitations: Only a small number of patients had complete blood and tumor samples.

Per the germline V gene, CDR1 is KGHSH and CDR2 is LQKENI. The CDR3 has 15 amino acids. Trimming took 3 bases from V and 6 from J, leaving 17 bases between them. The TCR originated in a human donor with glioblastoma. Material: blood, obtained after dendritic cell vaccination. The rearrangement uses TRBV18 and TRBJ1-1; a weak D match, TRBD1 (5 bases). CDR3 loop: CASSPLGQGSSEAFF. CDR3 nucleotides: TGTGCCAGCTCACCTCTCGGTCAGGGTTCTTCTGAAGCTTTCTTT.